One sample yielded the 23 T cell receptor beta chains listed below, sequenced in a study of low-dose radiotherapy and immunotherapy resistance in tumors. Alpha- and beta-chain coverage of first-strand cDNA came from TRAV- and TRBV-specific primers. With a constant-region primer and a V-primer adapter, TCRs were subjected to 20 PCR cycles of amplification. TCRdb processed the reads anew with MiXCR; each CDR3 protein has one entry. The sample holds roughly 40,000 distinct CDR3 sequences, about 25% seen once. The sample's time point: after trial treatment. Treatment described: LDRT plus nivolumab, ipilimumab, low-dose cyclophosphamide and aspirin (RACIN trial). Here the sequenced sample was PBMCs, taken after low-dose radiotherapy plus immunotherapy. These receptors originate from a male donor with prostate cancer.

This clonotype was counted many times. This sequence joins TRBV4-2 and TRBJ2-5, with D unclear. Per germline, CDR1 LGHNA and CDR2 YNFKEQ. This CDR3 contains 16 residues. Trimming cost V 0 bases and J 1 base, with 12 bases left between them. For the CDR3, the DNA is TGTGCCAGCAGCCAAGATCCAAATTCGGGCCAAGAGACCCAGTACTTC. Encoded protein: CASSQDPNSGQETQYF.

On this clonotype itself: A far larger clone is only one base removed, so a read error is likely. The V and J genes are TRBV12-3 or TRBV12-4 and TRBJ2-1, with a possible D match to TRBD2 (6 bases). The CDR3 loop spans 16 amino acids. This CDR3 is CASSAAAGSQYSEQFF. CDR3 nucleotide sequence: TGTGCCAGCAGTGCCGCGGCGGGGTCACAATACAGTGAGCAGTTCTTC.

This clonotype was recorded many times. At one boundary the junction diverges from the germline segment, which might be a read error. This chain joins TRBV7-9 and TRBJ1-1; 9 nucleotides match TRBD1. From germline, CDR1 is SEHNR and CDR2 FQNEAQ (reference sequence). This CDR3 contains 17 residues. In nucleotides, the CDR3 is TGCGCCAGCAGCCTTACAAGACAGGGGGAAGGAGGCACTGAAGCTTTCTTT. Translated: CASSLTRQGEGGTEAFF.

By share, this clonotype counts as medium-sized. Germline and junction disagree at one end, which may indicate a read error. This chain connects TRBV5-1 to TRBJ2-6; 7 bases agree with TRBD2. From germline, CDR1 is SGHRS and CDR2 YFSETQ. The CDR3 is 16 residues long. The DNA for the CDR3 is TGTGCCAGCAGCTTGGGCGGGAGCTCTGGGGCCAACGTCCTGACTTTC. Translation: CASSLGGSSGANVLTF.

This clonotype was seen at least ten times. CDR3 region: CASSLVVRGGRGEQFF. The DNA for the CDR3 is TGTGCCAGCAGCTTAGTAGTACGGGGGGGCCGGGGTGAGCAGTTCTTC. The V gene is TRBV13, the J gene TRBJ2-1, with TRBD2 matching 8 bases. CDR3 length: 16 residues. Germline loops: CDR1 PRHDT, CDR2 FYEKMQ (reference sequence). J gave up 9 bases and V 1 base, and 11 bases lay outside the gene matches.

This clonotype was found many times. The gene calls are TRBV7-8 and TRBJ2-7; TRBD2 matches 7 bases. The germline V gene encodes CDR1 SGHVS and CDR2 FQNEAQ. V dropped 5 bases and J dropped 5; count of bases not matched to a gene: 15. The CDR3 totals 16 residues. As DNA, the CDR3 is TGTGCCAGCAGCACCCTAGCGGCGGGAGCGACCGACGAGCAGTACTTC. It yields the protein CASSTLAAGATDEQYF.

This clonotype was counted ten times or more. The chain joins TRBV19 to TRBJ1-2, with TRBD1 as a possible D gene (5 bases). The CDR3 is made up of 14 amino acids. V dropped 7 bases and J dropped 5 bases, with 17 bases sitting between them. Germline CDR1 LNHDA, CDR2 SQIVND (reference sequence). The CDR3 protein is CASTGEIQLYGYTF. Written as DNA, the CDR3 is TGTGCCAGTACGGGGGAAATACAGCTTTATGGCTACACCTTC.

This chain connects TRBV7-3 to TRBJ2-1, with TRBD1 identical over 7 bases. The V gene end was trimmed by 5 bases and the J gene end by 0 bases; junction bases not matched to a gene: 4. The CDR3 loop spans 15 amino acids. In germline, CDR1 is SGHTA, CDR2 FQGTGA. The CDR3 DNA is TGTGCCAGCAGCGAGGGACAGAGCTCCTACAATGAGCAGTTCTTC. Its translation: CASSEGQSSYNEQFF.

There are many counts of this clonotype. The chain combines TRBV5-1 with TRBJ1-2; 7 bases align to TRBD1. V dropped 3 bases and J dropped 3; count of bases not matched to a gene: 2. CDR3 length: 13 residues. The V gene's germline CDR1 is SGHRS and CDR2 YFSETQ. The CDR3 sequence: CASSYQGDYGYTF. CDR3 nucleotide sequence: TGCGCCAGCAGCTATCAGGGGGACTATGGCTACACCTTC.

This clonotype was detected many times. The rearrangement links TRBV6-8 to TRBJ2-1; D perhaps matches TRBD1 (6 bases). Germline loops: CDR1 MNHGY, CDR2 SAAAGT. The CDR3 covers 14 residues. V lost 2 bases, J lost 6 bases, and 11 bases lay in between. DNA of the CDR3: TGTGCCAGCAGTTACAGGGGCAGGGGCAATGAGCAGTTCTTC. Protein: CASSYRGRGNEQFF.

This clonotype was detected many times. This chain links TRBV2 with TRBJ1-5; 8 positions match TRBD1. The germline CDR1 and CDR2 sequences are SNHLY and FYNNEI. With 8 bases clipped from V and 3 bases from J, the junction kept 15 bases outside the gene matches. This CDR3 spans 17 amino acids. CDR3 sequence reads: CASGKTPGTGFNQPQHF. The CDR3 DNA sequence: TGTGCCAGCGGTAAGACACCCGGGACAGGATTCAATCAGCCCCAGCATTTT.

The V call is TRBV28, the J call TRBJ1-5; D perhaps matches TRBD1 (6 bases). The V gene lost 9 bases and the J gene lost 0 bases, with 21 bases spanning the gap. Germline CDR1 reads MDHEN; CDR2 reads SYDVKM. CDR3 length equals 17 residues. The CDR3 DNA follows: TGTGCCAGTCATAGACAGGCCGCTCAATATAGCAATCAGCCCCAGCATTTT. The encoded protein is CASHRQAAQYSNQPQHF.

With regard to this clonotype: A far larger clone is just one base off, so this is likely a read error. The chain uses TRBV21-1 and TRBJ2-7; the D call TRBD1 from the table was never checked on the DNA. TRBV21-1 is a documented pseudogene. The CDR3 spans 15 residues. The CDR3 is CASSLPGTESYEQHF. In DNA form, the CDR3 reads TGTGCCAGCAGTTTACCCGGGACAGAAAGCTACGAGCAGCACTTC.

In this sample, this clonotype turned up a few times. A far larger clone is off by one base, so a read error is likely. CDR3 DNA: TGCGCCAGCAGCAACGGACTAGCGCGGGATGAGCAGTACTTC. This translates into CASSNGLARDEQYF. This sequence joins TRBV5-1 and TRBJ2-7; 9 nucleotides align to TRBD2. This CDR3 spans 14 amino acids. The germline CDR1 and CDR2 sequences are SGHRS and YFSETQ. The V gene end was trimmed by 4 bases and the J gene end by 7 bases; junction bases not matched to a gene: 9.

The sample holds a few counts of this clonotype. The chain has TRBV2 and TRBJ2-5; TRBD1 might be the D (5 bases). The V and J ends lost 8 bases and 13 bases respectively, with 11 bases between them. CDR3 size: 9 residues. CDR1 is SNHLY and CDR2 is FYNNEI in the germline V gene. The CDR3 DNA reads TGTGCCAGCGGAACCCAGGGGTACTTC. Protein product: CASGTQGYF.

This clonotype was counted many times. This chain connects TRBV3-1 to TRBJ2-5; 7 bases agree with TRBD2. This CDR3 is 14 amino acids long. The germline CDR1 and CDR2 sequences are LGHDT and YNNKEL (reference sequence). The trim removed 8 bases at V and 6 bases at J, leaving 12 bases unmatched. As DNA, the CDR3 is TGTGCCAGCGCGTCGCGCCGGGAGGATCAGACCCAGTACTTC. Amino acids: CASASRREDQTQYF.

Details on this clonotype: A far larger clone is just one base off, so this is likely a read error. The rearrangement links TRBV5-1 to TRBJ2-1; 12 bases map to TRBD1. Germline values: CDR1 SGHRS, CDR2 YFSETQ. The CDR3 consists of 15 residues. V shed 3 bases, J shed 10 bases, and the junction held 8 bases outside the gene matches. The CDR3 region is CASSSSGTGGYEQFF. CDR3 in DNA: TGCGCCAGCAGCTCCTCCGGGACAGGGGGCTACGAGCAGTTCTTC. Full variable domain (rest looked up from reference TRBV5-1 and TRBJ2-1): KAGVTQTPRYLIKTRGQQVTLSCSPISGHRSVSWYQQTPGQGLQFLFEYFSETQRNKGNFPGRFSGRQFSNSRSEMNVSTLELGDSALYLCASSSSGTGGYEQFFGPGTRLTVL.

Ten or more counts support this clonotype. DNA of the CDR3: TGTGCCAGCAGCTTCCAGGTGGCAGATACGCAGTATTTT. Protein: CASSFQVADTQYF. The chain joins TRBV5-5 to TRBJ2-3, with D unresolved. The CDR3 runs 13 residues. Per the germline V gene, CDR1 is SGHKS and CDR2 is YYEKEE (reference sequence). The germline V and J ends were trimmed by 2 bases and 4 bases, with 8 bases remaining between them.

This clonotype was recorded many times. CDR3 residues: CASNPSGGETQYF. CDR3 in DNA: TGTGCCAGCAATCCTAGTGGTGGTGAGACCCAGTACTTC. The chain is built from TRBV6-2 or TRBV6-3 and TRBJ2-5, with no clear D. The CDR3 has 13 amino acids. CDR1 and CDR2 from the germline V gene are MNHEY and SVGEGT. With 7 bases removed from V and 5 bases from J, the gap between germline ends came to 14 bases.

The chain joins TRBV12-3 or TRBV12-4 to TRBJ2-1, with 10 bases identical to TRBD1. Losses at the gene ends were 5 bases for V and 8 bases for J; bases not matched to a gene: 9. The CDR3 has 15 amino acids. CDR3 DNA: TGTGCCAGCAGTGTCCGGGACAGGGGAGGCGATGAGCAGTTCTTC. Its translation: CASSVRDRGGDEQFF.

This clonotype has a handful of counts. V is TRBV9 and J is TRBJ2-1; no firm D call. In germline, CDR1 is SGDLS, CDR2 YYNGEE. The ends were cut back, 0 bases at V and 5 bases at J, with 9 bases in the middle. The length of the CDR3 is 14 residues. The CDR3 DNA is TGTGCCAGCAGCGTAGTAGCACAGAACAATGAGCAGTTCTTC. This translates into CASSVVAQNNEQFF.

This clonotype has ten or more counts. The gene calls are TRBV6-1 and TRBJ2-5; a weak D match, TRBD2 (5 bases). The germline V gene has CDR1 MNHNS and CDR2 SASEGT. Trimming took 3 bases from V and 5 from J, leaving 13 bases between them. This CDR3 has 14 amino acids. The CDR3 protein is CASSDGLAGETQYF. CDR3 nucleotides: TGTGCCAGCAGTGACGGGCTAGCCGGGGAGACCCAGTACTTC.

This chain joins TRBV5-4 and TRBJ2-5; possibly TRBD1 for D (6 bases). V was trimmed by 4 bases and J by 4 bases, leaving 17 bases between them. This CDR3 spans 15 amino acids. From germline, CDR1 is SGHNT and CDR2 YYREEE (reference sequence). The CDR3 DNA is TGTGCCAGCAGCCTACCAGGGGCGTCTCGAGAGACCCAGTACTTC. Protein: CASSLPGASRETQYF.